This T cell receptor (beta chain) was documented in a study of T-cell memory formation after mild COVID-19. As for the study in general: Among the donors, TCR clusters were largely specific to each donor. Study-level points and caveats: Day 15 to 85 contracting clones showed balanced CD4/CD8; day 15 to 37 expanders favored CD4+. CD4+ contracting clones were mainly CM and EM; CD8+ ones, EMRA.

It was 5'RACE with constant-segment primers that produced the TCR alpha and TCR beta cDNA libraries, which carried sample barcodes and UMIs. TCRdb reanalysed the 5' RACE reads using MiXCR and keeps one entry per CDR3 protein. The repertoire holds fewer than 450,000 distinct CDR3 sequences, with roughly a quarter as singletons. This CDR3 comprises 16 residues. Germline V gene data show CDR1 as SEHNR and CDR2 as FQNEAQ (reference sequence). The V end lost 5 bases, the J end lost 7 bases, and 22 bases lay between the germline ends. On this clonotype itself: The antigen remains unidentified.

This chain uses TRBV7-9 with TRBJ2-3, with D perhaps being TRBD1 or TRBD2 (5 bases each). Material: PBMCs or a T cell subset sorted from them (not recorded which). The source is an adult woman who had mild COVID-19 (a few samples of this study predate the infection). Cell type and time point are not known. In nucleotides, the CDR3 is TGTGCCAGCAGCGTTTTTCGAGACTCCCCGGGGCATACGCAGTATTTT. This codes for CASSVFRDSPGHTQYF. Looking up the rest from reference TRBV7-9 and TRBJ2-3 gives the full variable domain: DTGVSQNPRHKITKRGQNVTFRCDPISEHNRLYWYRQTLGQGPEFLTYFQNEAQLEKSRLLSDRFSAERPKGSFSTLEIQRTEQGDSAMYLCASSVFRDSPGHTQYFGPGTRLTVL.